A selection of T cell receptor beta chains follows, all from one sample in a study of immune reconstitution after stem cell transplant in scleroderma. One entry per CDR3 protein, called by TCRdb with MiXCR from the RT-PCR reads. Here the sample spans more than 450 distinct CDR3 sequences, 20% to 25% being singletons. Specimen collection occurred before or after autologous hematopoietic stem cell transplantation (not recorded which). All receptors derive from a female donor with systemic sclerosis. The CDR3 runs from the conserved cysteine through the conserved F or W. D genes are given only for firm matches. Not all rows give a size; the values are once, few, many and, for expanded clones, a class.

CDR3aa: CASSPQGRGAKNIQYF; CDR3nt: TGTGCCAGCAGCCCCCAGGGGCGAGGGGCCAAAAACATTCAGTACTTC; d_gene: -; j_gene: TRBJ2-4; abundance: few; v_gene: TRBV2
CDR3aa: CASSQDIGRRYGYTF; CDR3nt: TGTGCCAGCAGCCAAGATATCGGAAGGAGGTATGGCTACACCTTC; d_gene: -; j_gene: TRBJ1-2; abundance: -; v_gene: TRBV4-2
CDR3aa: CASSFDSYEQYF; CDR3nt: TGTGCCAGCAGTTTTGACTCCTACGAGCAGTACTTC; d_gene: -; j_gene: TRBJ2-7; abundance: -; v_gene: TRBV12-3/TRBV12-4
CDR3aa: CASSQASGRYYEQYF; CDR3nt: TGCGCCAGCAGCCAGGCGTCCGGACGCTACTACGAGCAGTACTTC; d_gene: -; j_gene: TRBJ2-7; abundance: -; v_gene: TRBV4-3
CDR3aa: CASSFPGTGELFF; CDR3nt: TGTGCCAGCAGCTTTCCAGGGACCGGGGAGCTGTTTTTT; d_gene: -; j_gene: TRBJ2-2; abundance: large; v_gene: TRBV5-4
CDR3aa: CASSYVAASLGVPQHF; CDR3nt: TGTGCCAGCAGTTACGTGGCAGCGTCCCTGGGAGTACCCCAGCATTTT; d_gene: -; j_gene: TRBJ1-5; abundance: large; v_gene: TRBV6-2/TRBV6-3
CDR3aa: CSARDGSRVGTKETQYF; CDR3nt: TGCAGTGCTAGAGATGGGAGTAGGGTCGGGACCAAAGAGACCCAGTACTTC; d_gene: -; j_gene: TRBJ2-5; abundance: -; v_gene: TRBV20-1
CDR3aa: CSATLADEQFF; CDR3nt: TGCAGTGCTACCTTAGCGGATGAGCAGTTCTTC; d_gene: -; j_gene: TRBJ2-1; abundance: few; v_gene: TRBV20-1
CDR3aa: CASNAGIDYNEQFF; CDR3nt: TGTGCTAGCAATGCTGGCATCGACTACAATGAGCAGTTCTTC; d_gene: -; j_gene: TRBJ2-1; abundance: large; v_gene: TRBV12-5
CDR3aa: CSARPENEKLFF; CDR3nt: TGCAGTGCTAGGCCCGAGAATGAAAAACTGTTTTTT; d_gene: -; j_gene: TRBJ1-4; abundance: medium-sized; v_gene: TRBV20-1
CDR3aa: CSVQATGNTGELFF; CDR3nt: TGCAGCGTTCAAGCAACAGGGAACACCGGGGAGCTGTTTTTT; d_gene: -; j_gene: TRBJ2-2; abundance: large; v_gene: TRBV29-1
CDR3aa: CAARQGVGTDTQYF; CDR3nt: TGTGCCGCCCGACAGGGAGTCGGCACAGATACGCAGTATTTT; d_gene: TRBD1; j_gene: TRBJ2-3; abundance: -; v_gene: TRBV6-1
CDR3aa: CSAREKRAPQGETQYF; CDR3nt: TGCAGTGCTAGAGAGAAGCGGGCCCCCCAGGGTGAGACCCAGTACTTC; d_gene: -; j_gene: TRBJ2-5; abundance: large; v_gene: TRBV20-1
CDR3aa: CASSSGTDAEAFF; CDR3nt: TGCGCCAGCAGCTCGGGGACGGACGCTGAAGCTTTCTTT; d_gene: -; j_gene: TRBJ1-1; abundance: -; v_gene: TRBV5-1
CDR3aa: CSLRGAGSDPLHF; CDR3nt: TGCAGTTTAAGGGGGGCAGGGTCCGATCCCCTCCACTTT; d_gene: -; j_gene: TRBJ1-6; abundance: few; v_gene: TRBV20-1
CDR3aa: CATSRDRLGSQPQHF; CDR3nt: TGTGCCACCAGCAGAGATAGGTTGGGTAGTCAGCCCCAGCATTTT; d_gene: -; j_gene: TRBJ1-5; abundance: medium-sized; v_gene: TRBV15
CDR3aa: CASSLTGRPNTGELFF; CDR3nt: TGTGCCAGCAGCTTAACAGGCAGACCGAACACCGGGGAGCTGTTTTTT; d_gene: -; j_gene: TRBJ2-2; abundance: -; v_gene: TRBV7-3